This TCR beta chain is drawn from a study of cytomegalovirus exposure and HLA in healthy donors. The wider study: Within an early data release were 85 million or so unique TCRs drawn from HLA-typed donors. Of the donors genotyped, approximately 410 in all, about 80% fell in the Caucasian-associated ancestry cluster. Study observations and caveats: A few V segments could not be told apart, such as TRBV6-2 and TRBV6-3, and were left out.

PCR primers comprised 60 Vbeta and 13 Jbeta primers. Per the original data handling: There were about 80 million unique TCR beta chains by a later count, and some 11 million of them were shared. Measured with immunoSEQ multiplex PCR; TCRdb has only the in-frame clones, and not every one. D and trimming were read from the DNA, whereas the V and J calls and clone size are those reported in that table. Of some 190,000 clones listed, around 80% were seen once; the top ten hold approximately 1.5%. Concerning this clone itself: Its antigen is unidentified.

Germline V gene lookup returns CDR1 ENHRY and CDR2 SYGVKD. The length of the CDR3 is 14 residues. V shed 3 bases and J shed 8 bases, with 14 bases lying between them. The clonotype comes from a man between 18 and 29 years old in good health and CMV-seronegative. The chain uses TRBV10-3 and TRBJ2-1, with D possibly TRBD2 on 7 matching bases. The specimen was PBMCs. The CDR3 here is CAISERGARDEQFF. DNA for the CDR3: TGTGCCATCAGTGAACGGGGGGCGCGGGATGAGCAGTTCTTC.